This paragraph covers one TCR beta chain sequence. The antigen is undetermined. This same CDR3 is encoded by further DNA sequences in the sample. The data stem from a study of shared clonotypes between healthy human individuals. Findings and limits, study-wide: Among non-shared clonotypes, generation probabilities were lower than among those shared by all four donors.

TCRdb's copy holds only in-frame clones and misses some; the assay was immunoSEQ multiplex PCR. The data contain 2,500,000 or so clones, more than 80% of them seen just once; the ten biggest clones take up under 0.15%. CDR1 and CDR2 from the germline V gene are WNHNN and SYGVQD (reference sequence). The CDR3 has 14 residues. Trimming cost V 0 bases and J 1 base, with 6 bases left between them. The genes are TRBV10-1 and TRBJ1-1; a possible D gene is TRBD1 (5 bases). The clonotype was recovered from a man younger than 30 in good health. Specimen: naive CD4+ T cells sorted from blood. Subset here: CD45RA+ positively selected. The CDR3 DNA sequence: TGCGCCAGCAGTGAGTCGGGGGGGAACACTGAAGCTTTCTTT. This gives the protein CASSESGGNTEAFF.